A single count supports the clone carrying this T cell receptor (beta chain). The data derive from a study of shared T cell receptors in the human thymus. Assay used: immunoSEQ multiplex PCR; TCRdb lists only in-frame clones, some missing. The sample lists 550,000 to 800,000 clones; roughly 88% were seen once. The data were also submitted as part of a second study, on human thymus T cells. That work contributes: Related research described strongly overlapping thymic repertoires in unrelated people.

The sequenced sample consisted of thymocytes. This TCR was recovered from a girl younger than two with a congenital heart defect.

CDR3 loop: CATSRQTDRGGLGGYTF. For the CDR3, the DNA is TGTGCCACCAGCAGGCAGACAGACAGGGGTGGACTGGGTGGCTACACCTTC. This chain links TRBV15 with TRBJ1-2; 8 nucleotides line up with TRBD1. This CDR3 has 17 amino acids. The V and J ends lost 3 bases and 7 bases, in that order; junction bases with no gene match: 16. The germline CDR1 and CDR2 sequences are LNHNV and YYDKDF (reference sequence).